These 11 T cell receptor beta chains share one sample of origin, sequenced in a study of blood T cell repertoires in COVID-19. Here immunoSEQ multiplex PCR was the method, and the copy in TCRdb shows in-frame clones only, minus some. The sample contains under 200,000 clones, 83% of which appear only once. Sequences were obtained from peripheral blood. The receptors derive from a woman older than 75 with acute or convalescent COVID-19.

The chain couples TRBV19 to TRBJ1-1, with D uncertain. The CDR3 runs 12 residues. Germline CDR1 LNHDA, CDR2 SQIVND (reference sequence). Trimming left V 4 bases short and J 14 bases short, with 17 bases between. CDR3 region: CASSNQAPLRFF. CDR3 nucleotide sequence: TGTGCCAGTAGTAATCAGGCCCCCCTACGCTTCTTT. Supplemented by reference TRBV19 and TRBJ1-1, the full variable domain reads DGGITQSPKYLFRKEGQNVTLSCEQNLNHDAMYWYRQDPGQGLRLIYYSQIVNDFQKGDIAEGYSVSREKKESFPLTVTSAQKNPTAFYLCASSNQAPLRFFGQGTRLTVV.

This clone was detected only once. The chain carries TRBV7-8 and TRBJ1-3; D uncertain. CDR1 and CDR2 from the germline V gene are SGHVS and FQNEAQ. The CDR3 contains 14 residues. The V gene lost 5 bases and the J gene lost 4 bases, with 12 bases spanning the gap. The CDR3: CASSPTVAGNTIYF. CDR3 coding DNA: TGTGCCAGCAGCCCAACAGTGGCGGGAAACACCATATATTTT.

J is TRBJ1-5 and V is TRBV24-1, with a possible D match to TRBD1 (6 bases). The CDR3 totals 14 residues. The V gene lost 9 bases and the J gene lost 6 bases, with 17 bases spanning the gap. The V gene's germline CDR1 is KGHDR and CDR2 SFDVKD. This CDR3 reads CATASGTQSQPQHF. CDR3 sequence (DNA): TGTGCCACCGCCTCGGGGACACAGTCTCAGCCCCAGCATTTT.

The V and J genes are TRBV15 and TRBJ2-2, with 9 bases identical to TRBD1. CDR1 is LNHNV, CDR2 YYDKDF, per germline (reference sequence). The J segment lost 1 base and the V segment lost 8 bases, leaving 8 bases of the junction unmatched. This CDR3 has 16 amino acids. In DNA form, the CDR3 reads TGTGCCACCGTGGACAGGGGATCCCTGAACACCGGGGAGCTGTTTTTT. This encodes CATVDRGSLNTGELFF.

V and J are TRBV18 and TRBJ2-7; D is unresolved. Germline loops: CDR1 KGHSH, CDR2 LQKENI. Trimming took 4 bases from V and 0 from J, leaving 10 bases between them. This CDR3 has 14 residues. CDR3 coding DNA: TGTGCCAGCTCACTTGGAGCAGTCTCCTACGAGCAGTACTTC. This translates into CASSLGAVSYEQYF.

J is TRBJ2-6 and V is TRBV19; D call uncertain. Germline values: CDR1 LNHDA, CDR2 SQIVND (reference sequence). Trimming took 3 bases from V and 0 from J, leaving 6 bases between them. This CDR3 contains 15 residues. The CDR3 protein is CASSILPSGANVLTF. The CDR3 nucleotides read TGTGCCAGTAGTATCCTACCCTCTGGGGCCAACGTCCTGACTTTC.

The gene calls are TRBV19 and TRBJ2-1; 10 bases are a match to TRBD1. The V and J ends lost 4 bases and 4 bases, in that order; junction bases with no gene match: 4. Germline V lookup: CDR1 LNHDA, CDR2 SQIVND (reference sequence). The CDR3 is 15 amino acids. The CDR3 DNA is TGTGCCAGTAGTACGACAGGGGGCGGTTACAATGAGCAGTTCTTC. Amino acid sequence: CASSTTGGGYNEQFF.

This CDR3 reads CASSAARGPGELFF. CDR3 sequence (DNA): TGTGCCAGCAGTGCGGCGCGGGGGCCCGGGGAGCTGTTTTTT. The rearrangement links TRBV2 to TRBJ2-2, with a tentative D call TRBD2 (7 bases). V shed 4 bases and J shed 6 bases, with 12 bases lying between them. Germline V gene sequence: CDR1 SNHLY, CDR2 FYNNEI. CDR3 length equals 14 residues.

The J gene is TRBJ1-4, the V gene TRBV6-5; D is undetermined. The germline gives CDR1 MNHEY, CDR2 SVGAGI. The CDR3 runs 14 residues. The V gene lost 8 bases and the J gene lost 2 bases, with 12 bases spanning the gap. CDR3 bases: TGTGCCAGCTGGAGGGAAGGGACTAATGAAAAACTGTTTTTT. This gives the protein CASWREGTNEKLFF.

Worth noting for this clone: Distinct nucleotide sequences in the sample also encode this CDR3. The chain links TRBV5-1 to TRBJ2-6; D remains unclear. Germline V CDR1 and CDR2: SGHRS, YFSETQ. This CDR3 has 16 amino acids. Between the trimmed V and J ends, which lost 0 bases and 0 bases, there was a span of 7 bases. CDR3 bases: TGCGCCAGCAGCTTGGCCAGGTCCTCTGGGGCCAACGTCCTGACTTTC. As protein: CASSLARSSGANVLTF.

This clone was seen a few times. J is TRBJ1-2 and V is TRBV6-5, with D tentatively TRBD1 (5 bases). V lost 6 bases, J lost 1 base, and 15 bases lay in between. Germline CDR1 and CDR2: MNHEY and SVGAGI. This CDR3 region has 15 residues. In DNA, the CDR3 is TGTGCCAGCAGACGATCTTCGACAGATAACTATGGCTACACCTTC. Amino acids: CASRRSSTDNYGYTF.